A single TCR beta chain is shown here with its context. The antigen is undetermined. This record belongs to a study of cytomegalovirus exposure and HLA in healthy donors. Study outcomes and limitations: It is likely that the observed cluster of highly shared sequence variants was a sequencing artifact. Later work found that TCR association rates differed between HLA loci; DRB1 had the most and HLA-C the fewest.

Primers included in the PCR were 60 Vbeta and 13 Jbeta primers. Sequenced by immunoSEQ multiplex PCR; TCRdb stores in-frame clones only, minus some. This repertoire shows roughly 150,000 clones, 70% to 90% found once; its top ten account for 2.5%. There are 12 residues in the CDR3. Germline CDR1 reads SQVTM; CDR2 reads ANQGSEA. Trimming pared 5 bases from V and 0 bases from J, leaving 8 bases between. The V gene is TRBV29-1, the J gene TRBJ2-7, with D perhaps TRBD2 (5 bases). The sample was PBMCs. The clonotype was recovered from a man aged 25 to 40 in good health and CMV-seropositive. The CDR3, as DNA: TGCAGCGTTTCGGGATTCTCCTACGAGCAGTACTTC. Encoded protein: CSVSGFSYEQYF.